The clone carrying this T cell receptor beta chain came up a few times. Antigen unknown. Germline loops: CDR1 SGHVS, CDR2 FNYEAQ. The CDR3 length is 19 residues. The J segment lost 4 bases and the V segment lost 8 bases, leaving 23 bases of the junction unmatched. TCR beta CDR3 regions were amplified from RNA. The HTBI primer set was used in a first-round RT-PCR of the TCR CDR3. Via MiXCR, TCRdb re-called the multiplex PCR reads, giving one row per CDR3 protein. This sample has approximately 570,000 distinct CDR3 sequences, with 15% to 20% found just once. Pregnant or lactating patients were excluded, as were those with uncontrolled infection or other autoimmune disease. The authors took PBMCs from 9.5 to 10 ml fresh peripheral blood. This record comes from a study of T cells in Graves' hyperthyroidism and ophthalmopathy. Turning to the study itself: Peripheral blood was collected at initial diagnosis, before any treatment. Whole-study findings and limits: Blood samples included most of the expanded thyroid clonotypes exceeding 0.001.

Sequencing input: blood. The chain carries TRBV7-6 and TRBJ2-5; 9 bases are a match to TRBD1. The clonotype was recovered from a man aged 40-50 years with Graves' ophthalmopathy. DNA of the CDR3: TGTGCCAGCTCCCCAATGGCCGATGGGGGACAGGGTGCCCCAGAGACCCAGTACTTC. Its protein product is CASSPMADGGQGAPETQYF. Variable domain in full (rest from reference TRBV7-6 and TRBJ2-5): GAGVSQSPRYKVTKRGQDVALRCDPISGHVSLYWYRQALGQGPEFLTYFNYEAQQDKSGLPNDRFSAERPEGSISTLTIQRTEQRDSAMYRCASSPMADGGQGAPETQYFGPGTRLLVL.